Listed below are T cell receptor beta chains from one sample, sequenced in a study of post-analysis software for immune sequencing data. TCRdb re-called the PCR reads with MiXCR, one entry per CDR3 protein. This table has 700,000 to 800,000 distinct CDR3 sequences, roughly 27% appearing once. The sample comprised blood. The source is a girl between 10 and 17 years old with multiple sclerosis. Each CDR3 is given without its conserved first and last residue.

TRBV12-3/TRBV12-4 ASTWDGGYT
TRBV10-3 AISPGRRGGYEQY
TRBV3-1 ASSQEVSSQTQH
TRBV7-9 ASSSGTGAKNIQY
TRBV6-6 ASTLGQGVNEQF
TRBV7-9 ASSLDTGSDTQY
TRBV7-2 ASSPRPGVNTEAF
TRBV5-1 ARPDRSYNSPLH
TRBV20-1 SASRSSGGRVSYNEQF
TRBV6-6 ASSQPGSVTKNIQY
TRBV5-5 ASSPGGGTGIWGNQPQH
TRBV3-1 ASSQDRGRDTQY
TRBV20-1 SARGTGNRWSNQPQH
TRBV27 ASSRNIGGGANVLT
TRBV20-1 SAGGLAEYSYEQY
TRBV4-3 ASSQEAREVNEQF
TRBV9 ASSPRDWTYEQY
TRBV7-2 ASSLALGRVNEKLF
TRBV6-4 ASSDLAYNEQF
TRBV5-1 ASSLGPGQGIHEQF
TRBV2 ASSEASGGRGGYT
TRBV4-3 ASSQDRATYEQF